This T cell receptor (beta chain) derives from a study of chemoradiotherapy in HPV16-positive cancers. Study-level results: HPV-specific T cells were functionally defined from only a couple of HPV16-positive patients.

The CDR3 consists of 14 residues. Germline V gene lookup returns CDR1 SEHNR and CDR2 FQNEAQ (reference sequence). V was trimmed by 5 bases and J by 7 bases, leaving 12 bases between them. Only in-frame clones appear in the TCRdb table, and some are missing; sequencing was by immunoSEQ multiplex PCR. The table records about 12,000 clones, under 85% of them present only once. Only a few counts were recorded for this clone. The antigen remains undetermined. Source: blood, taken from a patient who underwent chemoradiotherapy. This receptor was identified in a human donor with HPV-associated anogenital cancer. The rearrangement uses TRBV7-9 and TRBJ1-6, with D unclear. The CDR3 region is CASSRQESNSPLHF. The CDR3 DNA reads TGTGCCAGCAGCCGACAAGAGTCCAATTCACCCCTCCACTTT. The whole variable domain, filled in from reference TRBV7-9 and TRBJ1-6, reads DTGVSQNPRHKITKRGQNVTFRCDPISEHNRLYWYRQTLGQGPEFLTYFQNEAQLEKSRLLSDRFSAERPKGSFSTLEIQRTEQGDSAMYLCASSRQESNSPLHFGNGTRLTVT.